The TCR beta chain under discussion was sequenced for a study of cytomegalovirus exposure and HLA in healthy donors. CDR3 length: 13 residues. CDR1 is SGHAT and CDR2 is FQDESV in the germline V gene (reference sequence). The germline V and J ends were trimmed by 1 base and 5 bases, with 9 bases remaining between them. The PCR used 60 Vbeta and 13 Jbeta primers. Some clones are missing from TCRdb's copy, which holds only in-frame ones; the method was immunoSEQ multiplex PCR. This table holds about 170,000 clones, around four fifths found once. This receptor was obtained from a girl aged 5 to 17 in good health and CMV-seropositive. Sequencing was carried out using PBMCs. The chain combines TRBV11-1 with TRBJ2-7, with a weak D call TRBD1 (6 bases). CDR3 coding DNA: TGTGCCAGCAGCTTAGACAGGGTCCACGAGCAGTACTTC. This translates into CASSLDRVHEQYF.